This T cell receptor beta chain was retrieved from a study of CD8 T cells in Susac syndrome. At the level of the study: Active disease was present in 5 or 6 of the sequenced Susac syndrome patients, whereas roughly 8 of them were in remission.

RNA was extracted with the RNeasy kit, and a quantity of about 0.45 to 1 ug was reverse transcribed using random hexamers. Amplification of the TCR beta CDR3 was carried out by immunoSEQ multiplex PCR, which spanned a total of 54 Vbeta and 13 Jbeta segments. TCRdb passed the immunoSEQ multiplex PCR reads through MiXCR, listing each CDR3 protein once. This repertoire shows some 96,000 distinct CDR3 sequences, 95% found once; its top ten account for 0.3%. Germline-derived CDR1 and CDR2 are MDHEN and SYDVKM. This CDR3 is 12 amino acids long. V was clipped by 5 bases and J by 9 bases, with 12 bases between them. Sequencing of TCR beta, carried out with a high-throughput approach, was applied to CD8+ and CD4+ T cells from the blood.

J is TRBJ2-3 and V is TRBV28; D possibly corresponds to TRBD2 (7 bases). Material: CD8+ T cells from PBMCs. The source is a human donor with Susac syndrome. CDR3 in DNA: TGTGCCAGCAGTGAGGGCGGGGGCACGCAGTATTTT. Its protein product is CASSEGGGTQYF.